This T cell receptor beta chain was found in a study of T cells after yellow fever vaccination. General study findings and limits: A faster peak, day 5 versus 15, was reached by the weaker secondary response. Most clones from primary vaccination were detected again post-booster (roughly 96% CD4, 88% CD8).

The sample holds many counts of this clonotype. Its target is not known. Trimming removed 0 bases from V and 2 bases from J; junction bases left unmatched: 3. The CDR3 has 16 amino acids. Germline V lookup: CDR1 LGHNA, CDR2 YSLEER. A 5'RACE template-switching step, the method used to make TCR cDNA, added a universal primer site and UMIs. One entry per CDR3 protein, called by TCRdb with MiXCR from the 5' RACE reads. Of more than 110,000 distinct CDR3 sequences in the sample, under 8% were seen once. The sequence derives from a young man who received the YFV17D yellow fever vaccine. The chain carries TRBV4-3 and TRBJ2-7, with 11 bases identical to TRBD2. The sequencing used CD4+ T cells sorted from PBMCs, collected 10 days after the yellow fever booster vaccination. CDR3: CASSQEQLAGAYEQYF. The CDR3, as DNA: TGCGCCAGCAGCCAAGAACAACTAGCGGGAGCCTACGAGCAGTACTTC.